A single sample is the source of the 28 T cell receptor beta chains below, sequenced in a study of blood T cell repertoires in COVID-19. This table comes from immunoSEQ multiplex PCR, and its TCRdb copy is limited to in-frame clones, with some not included. The table lists about 91,000 clones, 75% to 85% of them singletons. Sequencing was performed on peripheral blood. The origin of the receptors is an older man with acute or convalescent COVID-19.

The chain joins TRBV18 to TRBJ2-3; D perhaps matches TRBD2 (5 bases). The CDR3 has 19 amino acids. Germline V CDR1 and CDR2: KGHSH, LQKENI. Deletions cut 3 bases from V and 2 bases from J, with 24 bases between. CDR3 nucleotides: TGTGCCAGCTCACCGCCCCGCCCCCTCAGCGGCCTATACACAGATACGCAGTATTTT. Its protein is CASSPPRPLSGLYTDTQYF.

The chain uses TRBV9 and TRBJ1-6; D remains ambiguous. The length of the CDR3 is 14 residues. The V gene's germline CDR1 is SGDLS and CDR2 YYNGEE. Trimming removed 3 bases at V and 7 bases at J, with 11 bases between. The DNA of the CDR3 is TGTGCCAGCAGCGCCCCGGGTATCAATTCACCCCTCCACTTT. Amino acid sequence: CASSAPGINSPLHF.

The J gene is TRBJ2-1, the V gene TRBV19; 7 bases match TRBD1. The CDR3 extends over 14 amino acids. V gave up 6 bases and J gave up 7 bases; unmatched junction bases: 9. Germline V gene sequence: CDR1 LNHDA, CDR2 SQIVND (reference sequence). CDR3 in amino acids: CASSRDRVGNEQFF. CDR3 nucleotides: TGTGCCAGTAGCAGAGACAGGGTAGGGAATGAGCAGTTCTTC.

The gene calls are TRBV15 and TRBJ2-7; the D is unclear. Germline values: CDR1 LNHNV, CDR2 YYDKDF (reference sequence). The ends were cut back, 0 bases at V and 1 base at J, with 10 bases in the middle. The CDR3 length is 15 residues. This CDR3 reads CATSRDFDSSYEQYF. The CDR3 nucleotides read TGTGCCACCAGCAGAGATTTTGACTCTTCCTACGAGCAGTACTTC. The complete variable domain, with remaining parts taken from reference TRBV15 and TRBJ2-7, reads DAMVIQNPRYQVTQFGKPVTLSCSQTLNHNVMYWYQQKSSQAPKLLFHYYDKDFNNEADTPDNFQSRRPNTSFCFLDIRSPGLGDTAMYLCATSRDFDSSYEQYFGPGTRLTVT.

This chain uses TRBV28 with TRBJ1-5; 8 bases are a match to TRBD1. Germline CDR1 MDHEN, CDR2 SYDVKM. CDR3 length: 14 residues. Trimming cost V 6 bases and J 9 bases; bases outside gene matches: 10. In DNA form, the CDR3 reads TGTGCCAGCAGGGACAGGGTTAGTGCTCCGCCCCAGCATTTT. This sequence encodes CASRDRVSAPPQHF.

In this sample, this clone turned up a few times. This rearrangement joins TRBV28 to TRBJ2-1; 7 positions agree with TRBD2. V was pared by 6 bases and J by 15 bases, with 14 bases of the junction left unmatched. Germline assignment: CDR1 MDHEN and CDR2 SYDVKM. There are 13 residues in the CDR3. The chain's CDR3 is CASRTGTKPPTFF. CDR3 bases: TGTGCCAGCAGAACCGGGACTAAACCCCCGACGTTCTTC.

The CDR3 DNA reads as TGTGCCAGCAGTGACCCCCCGGACTCCCTCTGGATGGGCGGGGAGCTGTTTTTT. This sequence encodes CASSDPPDSLWMGGELFF. The chain employs TRBV6-4 and TRBJ2-2, with D perhaps TRBD2 (5 bases). CDR1 and CDR2 from the germline V gene are MRHNA and SNTAGT. The CDR3 sequence is 18 residues long. Trimming cost V 2 bases and J 7 bases, with 23 bases left between them.

The chain recombines TRBV19 with TRBJ1-5; no reliable D call. Germline V gene sequence: CDR1 LNHDA, CDR2 SQIVND (reference sequence). The CDR3 covers 16 residues. V gave up 5 bases and J gave up 4 bases, with 18 bases separating them. CDR3 in DNA: TGTGCCAGTAGTCCCTCGCGGGGTTCTTTTAATCAGCCCCAGCATTTT. It is translated as CASSPSRGSFNQPQHF.

The chain employs TRBV6-5 and TRBJ2-7; D is possibly TRBD1 (6 bases). This CDR3 spans 15 amino acids. Trimming took 6 bases from V and 0 from J, leaving 15 bases between them. The germline CDR1 and CDR2 sequences are MNHEY and SVGAGI. CDR3 DNA: TGTGCCAGCAGACTCGGGACACTTAGCTCCTACGAGCAGTACTTC. Amino acids: CASRLGTLSSYEQYF.

This clone was observed a few times. This chain joins TRBV6-6 and TRBJ2-1; 9 positions match TRBD1. The CDR3 is 17 amino acids. The trim removed 5 bases at V and 5 bases at J, leaving 13 bases unmatched. The germline CDR1 and CDR2 sequences are MNHNY and SVGAGI (reference sequence). Here the CDR3 reads CASSRDRGISLNNEQFF. In DNA form, the CDR3 reads TGTGCCAGCAGTCGCGACAGGGGGATTTCTCTTAACAATGAGCAGTTCTTC.

This rearrangement joins TRBV4-2 to TRBJ2-7; TRBD1 aligns across 7 bases. The junction had 9 bases not matched to a gene; V was cut back by 4 bases and J by 0 bases. Per the germline V gene, CDR1 is LGHNA and CDR2 is YNFKEQ. This CDR3 has 16 residues. The CDR3 DNA is TGTGCCAGCAGCCCAGGAGACAGGGATTTCTCCTACGAGCAGTACTTC. Translating it yields CASSPGDRDFSYEQYF.

The V and J genes are TRBV10-3 and TRBJ1-3, with TRBD1 as a possible D gene (5 bases). The CDR3 sequence is 15 residues long. V gave up 3 bases and J gave up 3 bases, with 12 bases separating them. Germline values: CDR1 ENHRY, CDR2 SYGVKD. CDR3 amino acids: CAISDPGGNGNTIYF. CDR3 DNA: TGTGCCATCAGTGACCCGGGGGGGAATGGAAACACCATATATTTT.

J is TRBJ2-3 and V is TRBV5-1; 11 nucleotides align to TRBD2. The J segment lost 0 bases and the V segment lost 0 bases, leaving 3 bases of the junction unmatched. There are 17 residues in the CDR3. In germline, CDR1 is SGHRS, CDR2 YFSETQ. The CDR3 DNA reads as TGCGCCAGCAGCTTGGGGACTAGCGGGCTAAGCACAGATACGCAGTATTTT. Protein: CASSLGTSGLSTDTQYF. The complete variable domain, with remaining parts taken from reference TRBV5-1 and TRBJ2-3, reads KAGVTQTPRYLIKTRGQQVTLSCSPISGHRSVSWYQQTPGQGLQFLFEYFSETQRNKGNFPGRFSGRQFSNSRSEMNVSTLELGDSALYLCASSLGTSGLSTDTQYFGPGTRLTVL.

Only a few counts were recorded for this clone. This chain joins TRBV5-6 and TRBJ2-7; D may be TRBD1 (5 bases). Germline CDR1 reads SGHDT; CDR2 reads YYEEEE. Trimming took off 2 bases at V and 3 bases at J, with 12 bases between the two ends. This CDR3 is built from 14 residues. CDR3 loop: CASSFGRRGYEQYF. Here the CDR3 DNA reads TGTGCCAGCAGCTTCGGACGTAGGGGCTACGAGCAGTACTTC.

This clone showed up just a few times. The V and J genes are TRBV14 and TRBJ2-1; TRBD1 is a possible D gene (6 bases). This CDR3 region has 16 residues. CDR1 and CDR2 from the germline V gene are SGHDN and FVKESK. V was shortened by 1 base and J by 4 bases, with 14 bases between the two germline ends. The CDR3 DNA is TGTGCCAGCAGCCAAGCGTTAGGGACACCTTACAATGAGCAGTTCTTC. It is translated as CASSQALGTPYNEQFF.

The gene calls are TRBV29-1 and TRBJ2-1; 7 nucleotides match TRBD1. This CDR3 is built from 12 residues. The germline gives CDR1 SQVTM, CDR2 ANQGSEA. V shed 5 bases and J 7 bases; nucleotides not matched to a gene: 5. The CDR3 bases are TGCAGCGTTTCCAGGGGGTCTAATGAGCAGTTCTTC. It codes for CSVSRGSNEQFF.

This clone was seen a handful of times. The chain is built from TRBV28 and TRBJ1-3, with TRBD1 as a possible D gene (6 bases). Trimming left V 4 bases short and J 0 bases short, with 10 bases between. In germline, CDR1 is MDHEN, CDR2 SYDVKM. The CDR3 extends over 15 amino acids. The CDR3: CASSSGQFSGNTIYF. CDR3 sequence (DNA): TGTGCCAGCAGTTCGGGACAATTCTCTGGAAACACCATATATTTT.

A few counts support this clone. The chain links TRBV2 to TRBJ1-1; 7 bases are shared with TRBD1. CDR1 is SNHLY, CDR2 FYNNEI, per germline. This CDR3 has 14 residues. Germline trimming cut 8 bases from V and 4 bases from J; bases unmatched to any gene: 10. The CDR3 coding sequence is TGTGCCAGCGGGATCCAGACAGGGATCACTGAAGCTTTCTTT. Amino acid sequence: CASGIQTGITEAFF.

CDR3 amino acids: CASSPRTSGREYF. The CDR3 nucleotides read TGTGCCAGCAGCCCTCGGACTAGCGGGCGGGAGTACTTC. V gene TRBV14 combines with J gene TRBJ2-7, with 11 bases matching TRBD2. The CDR3 spans 13 residues. The V and J ends lost 4 bases and 11 bases, in that order; junction bases with no gene match: 7. CDR1 and CDR2 (germline): SGHDN, FVKESK.

The V gene is TRBV7-8, the J gene TRBJ2-1, with D unresolved. The V and J ends lost 1 base and 6 bases respectively, with 10 bases between them. CDR3 length equals 14 residues. The V gene's germline CDR1 is SGHVS and CDR2 FQNEAQ. The CDR3, as DNA: TGTGCCAGCAGCTTAGACCAGCGCCCCAATGAGCAGTTCTTC. The encoded protein is CASSLDQRPNEQFF. Full variable domain (remainder filled in from reference TRBV7-8 and TRBJ2-1): GAGVSQSPRYKVAKRGQDVALRCDPISGHVSLFWYQQALGQGPEFLTYFQNEAQLDKSGLPSDRFFAERPEGSVSTLKIQRTQQEDSAVYLCASSLDQRPNEQFFGPGTRLTVL.

This chain joins TRBV11-2 and TRBJ2-2, with D possibly TRBD2 on 7 matching bases. V was cut by 0 bases and J by 6 bases, with 11 bases left in between. Per the germline V gene, CDR1 is SGHAT and CDR2 is FQNNGV. The CDR3 extends over 15 amino acids. The CDR3 coding sequence is TGTGCCAGCAGCTTAGATCGGGGGGCCCCCGGGGAGCTGTTTTTT. Its protein product is CASSLDRGAPGELFF.

V and J are TRBV5-1 and TRBJ1-1; D not resolved. The CDR3 runs to 13 residues. V was trimmed by 4 bases and J by 1 base, leaving 8 bases between them. Germline CDR1 SGHRS, CDR2 YFSETQ. The CDR3 protein is CASSLGGNTEAFF. CDR3 nucleotides: TGCGCCAGCAGCCTTGGCGGGAACACTGAAGCTTTCTTT.

CDR3 nucleotides: TGCAGCGTTGGGGTAGCGGGAGGTACAGATACGCAGTATTTT. Its protein is CSVGVAGGTDTQYF. This sequence joins TRBV29-1 and TRBJ2-3, with 10 bases that match TRBD2. Losses at the gene ends were 4 bases for V and 3 bases for J; bases not matched to a gene: 4. The CDR3 loop spans 14 amino acids. Germline loops: CDR1 SQVTM, CDR2 ANQGSEA.

The V gene is TRBV7-2, the J gene TRBJ2-3, with TRBD2 matching 11 bases. The junction had 9 bases not matched to a gene; V was cut back by 0 bases and J by 7 bases. Germline loops: CDR1 SGHTA, CDR2 FQGNSA. The CDR3 has 17 residues. Here the CDR3 reads CASSLASGRAGGYTQYF. CDR3 nucleotides: TGTGCCAGCAGCTTAGCTAGCGGGAGGGCGGGCGGATATACGCAGTATTTT.

The chain links TRBV30 to TRBJ1-4; D is undetermined. Trimming removed 0 bases from V and 7 bases from J, with 18 bases in between. Germline V gives CDR1 GTSNPN, CDR2 SVGIG (reference sequence). The CDR3 runs 16 residues. CDR3 amino acids: CAWSVDLLAESEKLFF. The CDR3 DNA sequence: TGTGCCTGGAGTGTAGACCTCTTAGCTGAGTCTGAAAAACTGTTTTTT.

V and J are TRBV30 and TRBJ2-3; 9 bases align to TRBD2. Germline lookup yields CDR1 GTSNPN and CDR2 SVGIG (reference sequence). This CDR3 is 18 amino acids long. The V and J ends lost 0 bases and 2 bases, in that order; junction bases with no gene match: 12. CDR3 residues: CAWSVQLGLAGTTDTQYF. In DNA form, the CDR3 reads TGTGCCTGGAGTGTACAACTGGGGCTAGCGGGAACCACAGATACGCAGTATTTT.

The sample holds a few counts of this clone. The genes are TRBV6-6 and TRBJ1-2; TRBD1 might be the D (6 bases). Per germline, CDR1 MNHNY and CDR2 SVGAGI (reference sequence). Trimming shortened V by 0 bases and J by 8 bases, and 13 bases separated the two germline ends. The CDR3 is made up of 14 amino acids. CDR3 coding DNA: TGTGCCAGCAGTTACTCAGGACAGTGGGACGGCTACACCTTC. It codes for CASSYSGQWDGYTF.

The gene calls are TRBV4-3 and TRBJ1-1; the D is unclear. Trimming took off 0 bases at V and 5 bases at J, with 7 bases between the two ends. The CDR3 extends over 13 amino acids. Germline CDR1 is LGHNA and CDR2 is YSLEER. The CDR3 sequence is CASSQDSVTEAFF. CDR3 coding DNA: TGCGCCAGCAGCCAAGACAGTGTAACTGAAGCTTTCTTT.